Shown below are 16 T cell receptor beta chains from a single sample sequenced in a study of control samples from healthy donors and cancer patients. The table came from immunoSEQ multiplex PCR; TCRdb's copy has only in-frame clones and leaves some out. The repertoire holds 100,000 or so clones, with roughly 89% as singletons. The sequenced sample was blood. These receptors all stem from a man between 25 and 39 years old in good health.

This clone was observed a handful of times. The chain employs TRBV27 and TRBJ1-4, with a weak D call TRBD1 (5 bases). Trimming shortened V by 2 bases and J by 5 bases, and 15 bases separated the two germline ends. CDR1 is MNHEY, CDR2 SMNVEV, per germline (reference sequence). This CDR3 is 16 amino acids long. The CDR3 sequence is CASSLNSGRANEKLFF. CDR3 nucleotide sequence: TGTGCCAGCAGTTTAAATTCGGGCAGGGCCAATGAAAAACTGTTTTTT. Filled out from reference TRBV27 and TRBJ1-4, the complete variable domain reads EAQVTQNPRYLITVTGKKLTVTCSQNMNHEYMSWYRQDPGLGLRQIYYSMNVEVTDKGDVPEGYKVSRKEKRNFPLILESPSPNQTSLYFCASSLNSGRANEKLFFGSGTQLSVL.

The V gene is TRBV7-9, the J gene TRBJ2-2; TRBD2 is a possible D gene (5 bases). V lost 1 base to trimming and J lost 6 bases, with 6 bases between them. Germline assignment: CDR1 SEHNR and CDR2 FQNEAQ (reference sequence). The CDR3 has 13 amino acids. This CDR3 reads CASSLVRAGELFF. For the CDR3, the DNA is TGTGCCAGCAGCTTAGTGAGGGCCGGGGAGCTGTTTTTT.

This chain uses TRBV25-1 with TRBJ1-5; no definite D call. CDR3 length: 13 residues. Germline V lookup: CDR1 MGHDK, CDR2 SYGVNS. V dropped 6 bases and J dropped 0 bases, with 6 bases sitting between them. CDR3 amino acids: CASSLNSNQPQHF. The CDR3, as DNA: TGTGCCAGCAGCTTGAATAGCAATCAGCCCCAGCATTTT.

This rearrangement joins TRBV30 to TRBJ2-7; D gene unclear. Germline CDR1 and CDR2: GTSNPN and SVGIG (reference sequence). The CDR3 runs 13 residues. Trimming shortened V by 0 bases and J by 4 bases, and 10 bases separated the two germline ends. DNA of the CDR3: TGTGCCTGGAGTGTAGGCTCCCTTTACGAGCAGTACTTC. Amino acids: CAWSVGSLYEQYF.

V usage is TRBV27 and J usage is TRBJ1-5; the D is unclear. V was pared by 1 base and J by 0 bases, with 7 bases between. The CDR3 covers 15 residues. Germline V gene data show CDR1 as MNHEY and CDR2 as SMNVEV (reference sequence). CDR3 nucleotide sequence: TGTGCCAGCAGTTTATTTAGGTATAGCAATCAGCCCCAGCATTTT. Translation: CASSLFRYSNQPQHF.

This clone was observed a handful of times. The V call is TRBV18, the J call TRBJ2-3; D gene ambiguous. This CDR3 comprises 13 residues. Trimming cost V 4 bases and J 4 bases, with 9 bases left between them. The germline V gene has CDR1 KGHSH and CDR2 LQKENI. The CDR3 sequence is CASSRSGPDTQYF. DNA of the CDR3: TGTGCCAGCTCACGATCGGGTCCAGATACGCAGTATTTT.

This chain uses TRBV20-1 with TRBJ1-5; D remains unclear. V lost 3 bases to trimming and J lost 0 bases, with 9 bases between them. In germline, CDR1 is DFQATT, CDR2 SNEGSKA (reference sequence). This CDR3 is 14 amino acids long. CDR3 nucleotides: TGCAGTGCTAGTCGGCGTTATAGCAATCAGCCCCAGCATTTT. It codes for CSASRRYSNQPQHF.

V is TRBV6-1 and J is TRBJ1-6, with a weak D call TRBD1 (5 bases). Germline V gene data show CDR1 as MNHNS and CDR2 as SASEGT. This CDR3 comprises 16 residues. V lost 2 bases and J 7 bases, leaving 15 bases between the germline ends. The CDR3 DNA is TGTGCCAGCAGTGAACTGGCAGGGCGGATCAATTCACCCCTCCACTTT. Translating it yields CASSELAGRINSPLHF.

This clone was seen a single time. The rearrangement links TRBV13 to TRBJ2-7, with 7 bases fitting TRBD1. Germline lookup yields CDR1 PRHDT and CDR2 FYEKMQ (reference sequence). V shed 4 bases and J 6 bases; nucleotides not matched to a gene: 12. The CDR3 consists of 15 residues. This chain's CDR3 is CASSSTGTALSEQYV. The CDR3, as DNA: TGTGCCAGCAGCTCAACCGGGACAGCTCTTAGCGAGCAGTACGTC.

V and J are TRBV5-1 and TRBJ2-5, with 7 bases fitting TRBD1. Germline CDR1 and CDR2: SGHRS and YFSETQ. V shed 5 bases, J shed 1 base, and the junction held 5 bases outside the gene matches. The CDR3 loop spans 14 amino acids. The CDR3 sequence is CASRAGGGQETQYF. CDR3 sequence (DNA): TGCGCCAGCAGGGCAGGGGGTGGCCAAGAGACCCAGTACTTC.

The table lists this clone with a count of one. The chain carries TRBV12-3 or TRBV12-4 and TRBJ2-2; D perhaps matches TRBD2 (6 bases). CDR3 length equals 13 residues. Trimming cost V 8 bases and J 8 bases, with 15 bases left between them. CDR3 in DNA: TGTGCCAGCTTCCAGGGACTTCCTGGGGAGCTGTTTTTT. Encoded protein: CASFQGLPGELFF.

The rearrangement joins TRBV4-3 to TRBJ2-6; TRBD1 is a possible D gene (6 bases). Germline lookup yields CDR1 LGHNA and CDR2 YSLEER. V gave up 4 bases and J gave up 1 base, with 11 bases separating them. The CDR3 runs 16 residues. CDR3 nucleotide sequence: TGCGCCAGCAGCCGACAGCAGGGGTCTGGGGCCAACGTCCTGACTTTC. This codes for CASSRQQGSGANVLTF.

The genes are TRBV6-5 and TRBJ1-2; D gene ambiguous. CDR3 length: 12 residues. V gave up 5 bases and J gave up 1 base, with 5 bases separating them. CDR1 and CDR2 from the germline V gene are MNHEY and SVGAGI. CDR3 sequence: CASSRDNYGYTF. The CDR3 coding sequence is TGTGCCAGCAGTAGGGATAACTATGGCTACACCTTC.

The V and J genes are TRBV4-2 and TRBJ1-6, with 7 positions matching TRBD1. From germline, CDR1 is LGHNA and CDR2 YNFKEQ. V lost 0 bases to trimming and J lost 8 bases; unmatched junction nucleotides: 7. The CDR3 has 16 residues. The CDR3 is CASSQEWPGGYSPLHF. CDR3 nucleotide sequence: TGTGCCAGCAGCCAAGAATGGCCAGGGGGTTATTCACCCCTCCACTTT.

The CDR3 DNA sequence: TGTGCCAGCAGCTTAGGAGACACTGGAAACACCATATATTTT. It encodes CASSLGDTGNTIYF. This chain connects TRBV11-1 to TRBJ1-3; D unclear. This CDR3 contains 14 residues. CDR1 and CDR2 (germline): SGHAT, FQDESV (reference sequence). V lost 1 base, J lost 2 bases, and 6 bases lay in between. Combining the CDR3 with reference TRBV11-1 and TRBJ1-3 gives the whole variable domain EAEVAQSPRYKITEKSQAVAFWCDPISGHATLYWYRQILGQGPELLVQFQDESVVDDSQLPKDRFSAERLKGVDSTLKIQPAELGDSAMYLCASSLGDTGNTIYFGEGSWLTVV.

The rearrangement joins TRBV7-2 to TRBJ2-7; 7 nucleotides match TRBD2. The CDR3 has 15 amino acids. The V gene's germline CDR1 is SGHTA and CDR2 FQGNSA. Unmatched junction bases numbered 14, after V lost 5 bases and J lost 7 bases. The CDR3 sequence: CASSPRAGVSWEQYF. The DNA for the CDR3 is TGTGCCAGCAGCCCCAGGGCGGGAGTTTCGTGGGAGCAGTACTTC.